This T cell receptor beta chain stems from a study of shared clonotypes between healthy human individuals. Overall study findings and caveats: Lower generation probabilities were found for non-shared clonotypes than for those shared by all four donors.

This clone has a single count. Its antigen is unidentified. The study enrolled healthy HIV-negative adults without recent acute infections or vaccinations as donors. All donors were Caucasian adults living in Nashville, Tennessee. Germline CDR1 GTSNPN, CDR2 SVGIG (reference sequence). This CDR3 comprises 14 residues. V was clipped by 5 bases and J by 4 bases; unmatched bases: 7. Produced via immunoSEQ multiplex PCR; TCRdb's table is partial and in-frame only. The table has about 2 million clones, 95% seen once. The sample consisted of naive CD4+ T cells sorted from blood. Indicated subset: CD45RA+ positively selected. This clonotype originated in a man younger than 30 in good health. The chain employs TRBV30 and TRBJ2-5; 10 positions match TRBD1. The CDR3 sequence: CAWGRTGGRETQYF. As DNA, the CDR3 is TGTGCCTGGGGGCGGACAGGGGGTCGAGAGACCCAGTACTTC.